This record covers a single T cell receptor (beta chain). The data were taken from a study of blood T cell repertoires in COVID-19. Across the study: From T cells, B-cell-depleted T cells, or PBMCs came the material, which was cDNA or gDNA.

Trimming removed 5 bases from V and 4 bases from J, with 7 bases in between. The germline V gene encodes CDR1 SNHLY and CDR2 FYNNEI. CDR3 size: 12 residues. Sequencing was performed with immunoSEQ multiplex PCR; in TCRdb, only in-frame clones are kept and a portion is missing. The table records 90,000 to 150,000 clones, roughly 87% of them present only once. Source material: peripheral blood. The genes are TRBV2 and TRBJ2-3; D remains ambiguous. The receptor's source is a human donor in a cohort sampled during active COVID-19. The DNA for the CDR3 is TGTGCCAGCAGTTTTGAGGCAGATACGCAGTATTTT. As protein: CASSFEADTQYF.